This TCR beta chain came from a study of blood T cells in healthy people across ages. General observations from the study: The recorded TCR beta diversity per million T cells decreased in a roughly linear manner with age.

This clonotype has just a few counts. No antigen is known for it. It was with a sample-barcoded 5' primer and a J-beta primer mix that a second PCR of roughly 6 to 12 cycles was run. Every single cDNA molecule received a tag from a template-switch adaptor with 12 random nucleotides. A single record per CDR3 protein comes from TCRdb applying MiXCR to the 5' RACE reads. The table records about 640,000 distinct CDR3 sequences, around three fifths of them present only once. The ends were cut back, 6 bases at V and 2 bases at J, with 12 bases in the middle. Germline assignment: CDR1 KGHDR and CDR2 SFDVKD. The CDR3 covers 14 residues.

The source of this sequence is a man between 60 and 75 years old in good health. The sequenced sample was blood. The genes are TRBV24-1 and TRBJ2-5; D ambiguous. This CDR3 is CATSQTWGQETQYF. CDR3 DNA sequence: TGTGCCACCAGTCAGACTTGGGGACAAGAGACCCAGTACTTC.